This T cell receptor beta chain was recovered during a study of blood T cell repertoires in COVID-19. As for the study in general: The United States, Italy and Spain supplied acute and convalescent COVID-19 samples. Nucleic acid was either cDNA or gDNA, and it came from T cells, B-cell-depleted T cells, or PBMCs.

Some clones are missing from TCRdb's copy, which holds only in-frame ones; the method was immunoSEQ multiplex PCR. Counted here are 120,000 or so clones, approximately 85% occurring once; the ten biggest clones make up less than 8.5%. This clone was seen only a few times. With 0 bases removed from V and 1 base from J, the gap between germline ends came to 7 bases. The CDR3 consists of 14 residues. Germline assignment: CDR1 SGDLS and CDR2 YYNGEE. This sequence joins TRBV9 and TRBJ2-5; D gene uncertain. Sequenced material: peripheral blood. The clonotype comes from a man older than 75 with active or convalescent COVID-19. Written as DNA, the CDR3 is TGTGCCAGCAGCGTAGGGGTAGCCCAAGAGACCCAGTACTTC. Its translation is CASSVGVAQETQYF. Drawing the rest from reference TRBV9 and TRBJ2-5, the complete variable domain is DSGVTQTPKHLITATGQRVTLRCSPRSGDLSVYWYQQSLDQGLQFLIQYYNGEERAKGNILERFSAQQFPDLHSELNLSSLELGDSALYFCASSVGVAQETQYFGPGTRLLVL.